This is a list of T cell receptor beta chains from one sample in a study of beta chain features in type 1 diabetes. Profiled with immunoSEQ multiplex PCR; TCRdb holds only in-frame clones, not every one. The sample includes a few hundred thousand clones, around 25% of them seen just once. The sample comprised naive CD4+ T cells from blood. The receptors here all came from a woman between 25 and 40 years old with type 1 diabetes. Both conserved end residues are part of each CDR3. A D gene is named only where the DNA matches it firmly. Some rows have no size entry. The others give once, few or many, or a class for an expanded clone.

v_call,d_call,clone_size,j_call,cdr3_nt,cdr3_aa
TRBV5-1,NA,NA,TRBJ2-2,TGCGCCAGCAGCTTGGTTGTCGAGAGCGGGGAGCTGTTTTTT,CASSLVVESGELFF
TRBV15,TRBD1,NA,TRBJ2-1,TGTGCCACCAGCAGGGGACAGGGGCAGTACAATGAGCAGTTCTTC,CATSRGQGQYNEQFF
TRBV19,TRBD2,NA,TRBJ2-1,TGTGCCAGTAGTAGTCTAGCGGGAGGAGGGAATGAGCAGTTCTTC,CASSSLAGGGNEQFF
TRBV29-1,TRBD1,few,TRBJ2-3,TGCAGCGGGGGGACAGGGTTCAGCACAGATACGCAGTATTTT,CSGGTGFSTDTQYF
TRBV21-1,NA,NA,TRBJ2-3,TGTGCCAGCAGCAAAGCGAGAGTCCATACGCAGTATTTT,CASSKARVHTQYF
TRBV9,NA,few,TRBJ1-2,TGTGCCAGCAGCGTAGGCGAGGGAGGCTACACCTTC,CASSVGEGGYTF
TRBV5-1,TRBD2,NA,TRBJ2-3,TGCGCCAGCAGCTTGGGCGGGAGTACAGATACGCAGTATTTT,CASSLGGSTDTQYF
TRBV13,TRBD1,NA,TRBJ2-3,TGTGCCAGCAGACTCCTCCGGGACAGCCACACAGATACGCAGTATTTT,CASRLLRDSHTDTQYF
TRBV4-1,NA,NA,TRBJ1-1,TGCGCCAGCAGCCTTAGACAGCTGAACACTGAAGCTTTCTTT,CASSLRQLNTEAFF
TRBV9,TRBD2,few,TRBJ2-3,TGTGCCAGCAGCGTAGCGGGAGGGCCCACAGATACGCAGTATTTT,CASSVAGGPTDTQYF
TRBV18,NA,few,TRBJ1-1,TGTGCCAGCTCACCATCAAAGAACACTGAAGCTTTCTTT,CASSPSKNTEAFF
TRBV30,TRBD1,few,TRBJ2-1,TGTGCCTGGTCCTCGGGACAGCCGAACAATGAGCAGTTCTTC,CAWSSGQPNNEQFF
TRBV7-9,TRBD1,few,TRBJ1-1,TGTGCCAGCAGCTTTCGGACAGGGAACACTGAAGCTTTCTTT,CASSFRTGNTEAFF
TRBV7-8,NA,few,TRBJ2-4,TGTGCCAGCAGCGCCCCTCGGTTTGCCAAAAACATTCAGTACTTC,CASSAPRFAKNIQYF
TRBV5-4,NA,NA,TRBJ2-7,TGTGCCAGCAGGGACGGACAGAGAACCTACGAGCAGTACTTC,CASRDGQRTYEQYF
TRBV11-1,NA,NA,TRBJ2-1,TGTGCCAGCAGCCCGCCCCCTACAGCACGGAATGAGCAGTTCTTC,CASSPPPTARNEQFF
TRBV18,NA,NA,TRBJ1-2,TGTGCCAGCTCATCGTCTAACTATGGCTACACCTTC,CASSSSNYGYTF
TRBV28,NA,few,TRBJ2-5,TGTGCCAGCAGTTTGCCGGTCCAAGAGACCCAGTACTTC,CASSLPVQETQYF
TRBV19,TRBD1,NA,TRBJ2-5,TGTGCCAGTAGTTTCCGGGACAGCCAAGAGACCCAGTACTTC,CASSFRDSQETQYF
TRBV7-9,TRBD2,NA,TRBJ2-2,TGTGCCAGCAGCCCCCTTCCGGGACTAGATGAATACGGGGAGCTGTTTTTT,CASSPLPGLDEYGELFF
TRBV4-2,NA,few,TRBJ1-5,TGTGCCAGCAGCCAAGAAGGGGTGGGGAATCAGCCCCAGCATTTT,CASSQEGVGNQPQHF
TRBV30,TRBD1,NA,TRBJ1-2,TGTGCCTGGCACAGGGGGGTAACCGTCTATGGCTACACCTTC,CAWHRGVTVYGYTF